The rows below give T cell receptor beta chains drawn from one sample of a study of T-cell reconstitution after alpha-beta-depleted transplantation in children. Via MiXCR, TCRdb re-called the PCR reads, giving one row per CDR3 protein. The sample lists about 240,000 distinct CDR3 sequences, about 26% seen once, with less than 3.5% in the top ten. This sample comprised PBMCs, obtained before TCRalphabeta/CD19-depleted stem cell transplant. Receptors originate from a girl aged 2 to 10 with Fanconi anemia, due to receive a stem cell transplant. The conserved cysteine and the conserved F or W are not part of the CDR3 here. The order of the fields is clone size, V gene, J gene, CDR3 protein. Clone size is given for some rows only: seen once, a few or many times, or a class if the clone is expanded.

many	TRBV6-5	TRBJ2-5	ASSYTQGVKETQY
.	TRBV2	TRBJ2-7	ATSDSGVYEQY
many	TRBV4-2	TRBJ1-4	ASSQRAIPNEKLF
many	TRBV29-1	TRBJ2-3	SFRRAGVPDTQY
.	TRBV5-1	TRBJ2-3	ASSLRWGDTQY
few	TRBV29-1	TRBJ1-3	SVCPDGSGNTIY
.	TRBV18	TRBJ1-2	ASTQVQSYGYT
many	TRBV11-2	TRBJ2-7	ASSGWRGQSFLSSYEQY
many	TRBV12-3/TRBV12-4	TRBJ1-5	ASSFVDESQPQH
.	TRBV7-2	TRBJ2-3	ASSFSGGGFTDTQY
.	TRBV5-1	TRBJ1-1	ASSGNRARGTEAF
.	TRBV29-1	TRBJ2-5	SASGALGETQY
many	TRBV20-1	TRBJ2-1	SAKSMSYNEQF
.	TRBV5-1	TRBJ2-4	ASRPGQEDIQY
few	TRBV27	TRBJ1-1	ASSSRVQMNTEAF
.	TRBV28	TRBJ1-6	ASSRQGYNSPLH
.	TRBV29-1	TRBJ1-4	SVGRTAGEKLF
many	TRBV12-3/TRBV12-4	TRBJ2-1	AITDVVEVGEQF
.	TRBV11-2	TRBJ2-1	ASSLRMGQGRNEQF
medium-sized	TRBV29-1	TRBJ2-7	SVDEGSSYEQY
.	TRBV29-1	TRBJ2-5	SVGWVSGRQETQY
.	TRBV20-1	TRBJ2-7	SSSQVGGDYEQY